This TCR beta chain came from a study of regulatory T cells in long-lasting Graves disease. Study information: Newly diagnosed Graves' patients had under 3 months of antithyroid drugs.

The time point here: newly diagnosed GD, antithyroid drugs for less than 3 months. Researchers made the TCR library from RNA that was extracted from PBMCs. At least ten counts were recorded for this clonotype. Relying on iRepertoire HTBI primers and Arm-PCR of CDR3 regions, the team built TCR beta libraries. Original processing methods: Identified segments across samples numbered about 64 TRBV and roughly 15 TRBJ. TCRdb reprocessed the multiplex PCR reads with MiXCR, giving one entry per CDR3 protein. These V and J calls derive from TCRdb rather than the authors' analysis. Found here are a few hundred thousand distinct CDR3 sequences, 15% to 20% of them singletons; the top ten hold around 15%. The data were also submitted as part of a second study, on T cells in Graves' hyperthyroidism and ophthalmopathy. That work adds: Researchers report that a 13 V-J model separated ophthalmopathy from stable hyperthyroidism.

This specimen consisted of peripheral blood mononuclear cells (PBMCs), obtained at new diagnosis, from a patient treated with antithyroid drugs. The sequence was collected from a woman aged 30 to 39 with Graves disease.

This chain's CDR3 is CASSLVSGGMNTEAFF. In DNA form, the CDR3 reads TGTGCCAGCAGCTTAGTCAGTGGGGGGATGAACACTGAAGCTTTCTTT. This chain joins TRBV11-2 and TRBJ1-1; D may be TRBD1 (5 bases). V was clipped by 1 base and J by 0 bases, with 12 bases between them. CDR3 length: 16 residues. CDR1 and CDR2 (germline): SGHAT, FQNNGV.